This T cell receptor (beta chain) was captured by sequencing in a study of neurological immune-mediated disorders (dated by TCRdb to between 2019 and 2020). In the study overall: Among the 35 or so multiple sclerosis patients, approximately 31 had relapsing-remitting MS and 3 had secondary progressive MS. The cohort was made up of approximately 65 subjects, consisting of roughly 14 HAM/TSP patients, 34 multiple sclerosis patients and around 20 healthy controls. Peripheral blood TCR-beta repertoires from HTLV-I-associated myelopathy (HAM/TSP) patients, multiple sclerosis patients and healthy controls were compared by UMI-based sequencing. The approximately 110 TCR-beta libraries included longitudinal samples, technical triplicates and paired sorted CD4+ and CD8+ T-cell subsets alongside PBMC samples. Overall results and qualifications from the work: In phylogenetic analysis, the repertoires of 18 of 34 MS patients grouped into a cluster of related CDR3 sequences, which suggests a possible signature at the repertoire level. TCR clonal expansion was highest in HAM/TSP patients and lowest in MS patients, with MS patients falling below even healthy controls. The MS cluster was not associated with any clinical or MRI features, and the authors stated that larger cohorts are needed. Across subjects, expanded clones never shared an identical CDR3 amino acid sequence, which suggests that the TCR-beta repertoires in every group were private.

This clonotype was detected ten times or more. Its antigen is still unknown. It has no much larger one-base neighbor in the sample; base qualities were not kept. Libraries from unsorted PBMCs were made from 2 million PBMCs kept in RNAlater at -80 degrees C until RNA extraction. Multiple sclerosis patients were enrolled in a US clinical protocol evaluating disease progression by magnetic resonance imaging. PBMCs were separated from peripheral blood using Ficoll-Hypaque density gradient centrifugation and then cryopreserved in liquid nitrogen. cDNA was synthesized by template-switch 5'RACE using a primer carrying a 10-nucleotide random unique molecular identifier by which each TCR transcript was tagged. Every sequencing run yielded over 170 million TCR-beta sequences covering 15-18 subjects. The RNeasy kit was used to extract total RNA. Using the KAPA Real-time Library Amplification kit, TCR-beta VDJ regions were amplified with primers for the TCR constant region and the 5'RACE anchor. A first PCR added sample indexes and Illumina adaptors, after which a second PCR increased the library yield. After Ampure bead purification, the TCR product of roughly 650 bp was size-selected on a 2% E-gel SizeSelection system. Before pooling, library quality was checked on a Bioanalyzer, concentration was measured with Qubit, and libraries were quantified with the Kapa Library Quantification kit. An Illumina HiSeq 2500 sequenced the libraries paired-end 2 x 150 bp. To increase sequence diversity, 25-30% phiX was spiked into each library pool. On the authors' methods: The UMI-based MiGEC pipeline processed quality-filtered reads and removed over 80% of raw TCR sequences during error correction. IMGT germline references were used for alignment of VDJ genes, and clonotypes were defined by a unique CDR3 amino acid sequence together with V-J genes. Clonal expansion, Shannon diversity and CDR3 relatedness (CalcPairwiseDistances, ClusterSamples) were evaluated with VDJtools, and phylogenetic trees were built with CLCbio workbench. Using coefficient-of-variation modelling across technical triplicates, the study counted a clone as expanded if it had at least 8 unique UMIs. TCRdb reprocessing: public reads trimmed at Q25 with fastp, clones called with MiXCR, in-frame beta chains kept. Rows matching on CDR3 protein sequence are summarized as one entry with the most common DNA and genes. The V and J calls, along with clone size, are taken from TCRdb and not from the paper's own processing. In this sample the table shows more than 75,000 distinct CDR3 sequences, around 4.6% of which occur a single time. The biggest ten clones account for about 2% of the sample.

The clonotype originates from a woman in her twenties or thirties with multiple sclerosis. What was sequenced was PBMCs.

CDR3 loop: CSVARFTEAFF. The nucleotides are TGCAGCGTTGCGAGGTTCACTGAAGCTTTCTTT. The chain employs TRBV29-1 and TRBJ1-1; too little of a D gene remains to name it. Reading the germline V gene gives CDR1 SQVTM and CDR2 ANQGSEA. From the cysteine through the phenylalanine, the CDR3 covers 11 amino acids. Just CDR3 DNA is preserved here, 33 bases in frame from base 1. The junction shows trimming of 4 bases on V and 4 bases on J, plus 7 bases between the germline ends.